This T cell receptor (beta chain) was sequenced in a study of CD8 T cells in ankylosing spondylitis. Overall study findings and caveats: There was a TCR beta motif, made of several highly homologous variants, that appeared characteristic of ankylosing spondylitis blood.

From germline, CDR1 is SGHTA and CDR2 FQGNSA. The CDR3 contains 15 residues. Trimming took 7 bases from V and 0 from J, leaving 13 bases between them. This clonotype was observed a handful of times. Its specificity is not known. MiXCR, run by TCRdb on the 5' RACE reads, gives a single entry per CDR3 protein. The sample consists of 800,000 to 900,000 distinct CDR3 sequences, approximately 10% of them appearing once. The sequence derives from a male donor with ankylosing spondylitis. The sequencing input was blood, either unsorted or a sorted T cell fraction (not recorded which). The chain uses TRBV7-2 and TRBJ2-1; TRBD2 might be the D (5 bases). CDR3 region: CASTFTAVSYNEQFF. The CDR3, as DNA: TGTGCCAGCACCTTTACAGCGGTCTCCTACAATGAGCAGTTCTTC.